The clone carrying this TCR beta chain has more than one count but fewer than ten. The antigen is unknown. This sample was taken from a study of beta chain features in type 1 diabetes. Notes on the study in general: For Type 1 diabetes patients, all four CD4+ subsets carried TCRB CDR3s that were moderately but significantly shorter.

The investigators reverse transcribed all of the isolated RNA, so they sequenced expressed TCRB transcripts. An average roughly 3.5 million reads came from naive, central memory and regulatory T cell samples. The protocol was immunoSEQ multiplex PCR, while the TCRdb copy is restricted to in-frame clones and leaves out a portion. The sample lists about 150,000 clones; about 9.3% were seen once. CDR1 and CDR2 from the germline V gene are ENHRY and SYGVKD. The J segment lost 6 bases and the V segment lost 4 bases, leaving 6 bases of the junction unmatched. The CDR3 has 14 amino acids. This receptor was identified in a man younger than 45 with type 1 diabetes. The chain couples TRBV10-3 to TRBJ2-7, with TRBD1 identical over 10 bases. The sequenced sample was central memory CD4+ T cells from blood. CDR3 residues: CAISGQGAGGEQYF. The CDR3 DNA reads as TGTGCCATCAGTGGACAGGGGGCGGGCGGCGAGCAGTACTTC.